Listed here are 19 T cell receptor beta chains from one sample, sequenced in a study of T cells after yellow fever vaccination. TCRdb called the 5' RACE reads again in MiXCR, with one record for every CDR3 protein. Of some 550,000 distinct CDR3 sequences in the sample, about a fifth were seen once. Source: PBMCs, taken 15 days after the yellow fever booster vaccination. These receptors were obtained from a man aged 25-45 years who received the YFV17D yellow fever vaccine.

The chain has TRBV9 and TRBJ2-3, with D perhaps TRBD1 (5 bases). Trimming left V 0 bases short and J 2 bases short, with 10 bases between. Per germline, CDR1 SGDLS and CDR2 YYNGEE. The CDR3 consists of 15 residues. The CDR3 DNA reads as TGTGCCAGCAGCGTAGTAGGGGTCCTCACAGATACGCAGTATTTT. Translation: CASSVVGVLTDTQYF.

This clonotype has just a few counts. This chain connects TRBV12-3 or TRBV12-4 to TRBJ2-5; TRBD1 is a possible D gene (5 bases). The CDR3 runs to 15 residues. The V end was cut by 2 bases, the J end by 2 bases, with 12 bases between. CDR3 in amino acids: CASSLLKTAQETQYF. In nucleotides, the CDR3 is TGTGCCAGCAGTTTATTAAAGACAGCACAAGAGACCCAGTACTTC.

This clonotype showed up just a few times. The CDR3 DNA follows: TGTGCCAGTAGTATGCCTGACAGGAACAATGAGCAGTTCTTC. Its translation: CASSMPDRNNEQFF. The rearrangement joins TRBV19 to TRBJ2-1; D perhaps matches TRBD1 (6 bases). This CDR3 spans 14 amino acids. Germline CDR1 reads LNHDA; CDR2 reads SQIVND (reference sequence). The ends were cut back, 3 bases at V and 5 bases at J, with 11 bases in the middle. The full variable domain, completed using reference TRBV19 and TRBJ2-1, is DGGITQSPKYLFRKEGQNVTLSCEQNLNHDAMYWYRQDPGQGLRLIYYSQIVNDFQKGDIAEGYSVSREKKESFPLTVTSAQKNPTAFYLCASSMPDRNNEQFFGPGTRLTVL.

This clonotype has a count of ten or more. At one of its ends the junction is not consistent with the germline gene, which may arise from a read error. The chain couples TRBV5-1 to TRBJ1-1; D perhaps matches TRBD1 (5 bases). CDR3 length: 12 amino acids. CDR1 is SGHRS and CDR2 is YFSETQ in the germline V gene. CDR3 bases: TGTGCCAGCAGTTCCGGGGGCACTGAAGCTTTCTTT. It encodes CASSSGGTEAFF. The variable domain in full, with the rest retrieved from reference TRBV5-1 and TRBJ1-1, is KAGVTQTPRYLIKTRGQQVTLSCSPISGHRSVSWYQQTPGQGLQFLFEYFSETQRNKGNFPGRFSGRQFSNSRSEMNVSTLELGDSALYLCASSSGGTEAFFGQGTRLTVV.

This clonotype appeared once. The chain carries TRBV7-3 and TRBJ2-3, with D hard to call. V lost 3 bases and J lost 8, with 15 bases in between. Germline V gives CDR1 SGHTA, CDR2 FQGTGA. There are 14 residues in the CDR3. This CDR3 reads CASSFETPRSTQYF. The CDR3 nucleotides are TGTGCCAGCAGCTTCGAGACCCCCCGGAGTACGCAGTATTTT. The entire variable domain, with the rest obtained from reference TRBV7-3 and TRBJ2-3, is as follows: GAGVSQTPSNKVTEKGKYVELRCDPISGHTALYWYRQSLGQGPEFLIYFQGTGAADDSGLPNDRFFAVRPEGSVSTLKIQRTERGDSAVYLCASSFETPRSTQYFGPGTRLTVL.

The genes are TRBV5-5 and TRBJ2-7; D is uncertain. Trimming shortened V by 0 bases and J by 4 bases, and 11 bases separated the two germline ends. The CDR3 has 14 amino acids. Germline V gene lookup returns CDR1 SGHKS and CDR2 YYEKEE (reference sequence). CDR3 DNA sequence: TGTGCCAGCAGCTTGGTGCAGGTGGTGTACGAGCAGTACTTC. Translating gives CASSLVQVVYEQYF.

This clonotype came up once. V is TRBV19 and J is TRBJ2-7; a possible D gene is TRBD2 (7 bases). V was cut by 8 bases and J by 1 base, with 21 bases left in between. The CDR3 totals 16 residues. Germline CDR1 and CDR2: LNHDA and SQIVND (reference sequence). CDR3 DNA: TGTGCCAGTTCCGGGGGGCCGACAGGAATTTCCTACGAGCAGTACTTC. It specifies CASSGGPTGISYEQYF.

The J gene is TRBJ2-1, the V gene TRBV7-2; 7 nucleotides line up with TRBD2. The V gene's germline CDR1 is SGHTA and CDR2 FQGNSA. Germline trimming cut 5 bases from V and 7 bases from J; bases unmatched to any gene: 17. The CDR3 sequence is 17 residues long. This CDR3 is CASSKYPAGVAFNEQFF. The CDR3 coding sequence is TGTGCCAGCAGCAAGTACCCGGCGGGAGTGGCGTTTAATGAGCAGTTCTTC.

This clonotype has at least ten counts. The chain is built from TRBV28 and TRBJ2-5; D is undetermined. Germline V gives CDR1 MDHEN, CDR2 SYDVKM. This CDR3 contains 13 residues. Trimming removed 3 bases from V and 0 bases from J, with 5 bases in between. The chain's CDR3 is CASSFGYQETQYF. The CDR3 bases are TGTGCCAGCAGTTTCGGGTACCAAGAGACCCAGTACTTC.

The CDR3 spells CRATGTDTQYF. The CDR3 DNA follows: TGCAGGGCGACAGGCACAGATACGCAGTATTTT. The chain employs TRBV20-1 and TRBJ2-3; tentatively, D is TRBD1 (5 bases). The CDR3 has 11 residues. The germline V gene encodes CDR1 DFQATT and CDR2 SNEGSKA (reference sequence).

The V call is TRBV2, the J call TRBJ2-1; tentatively, D is TRBD1 (6 bases). The CDR3 runs 12 residues. The germline V gene has CDR1 SNHLY and CDR2 FYNNEI. V was clipped by 8 bases and J by 8 bases, with 13 bases between them. In DNA form, the CDR3 reads TGTGCCAGCGAGGGGGATAGGGATGAGCAGTTCTTC. Residues: CASEGDRDEQFF. Variable domain in full (rest from reference TRBV2 and TRBJ2-1): EPEVTQTPSHQVTQMGQEVILRCVPISNHLYFYWYRQILGQKVEFLVSFYNNEISEKSEIFDDQFSVERPDGSNFTLKIRSTKLEDSAMYFCASEGDRDEQFFGPGTRLTVL.

This clonotype came up many times. The rearrangement links TRBV12-3 or TRBV12-4 to TRBJ2-5; unclear D gene. V was clipped by 6 bases and J by 2 bases, with 7 bases between them. The CDR3 is 12 residues long. In DNA, the CDR3 is TGTGCCAGCAGAGACCATCAAGAGACCCAGTACTTC. This gives the protein CASRDHQETQYF.

This clonotype was counted a few times. Being one base from a much bigger clone, this may be a read error. V usage is TRBV12-3 or TRBV12-4 and J usage is TRBJ1-4, with 8 bases lining up with TRBD1. This CDR3 has 17 residues. CDR3 DNA sequence: TGTGTCAGCAGTTTCATACCAGGACAGGGAAATAATGAAAAACTGTTTTTT. This codes for CVSSFIPGQGNNEKLFF.

The chain employs TRBV20-1 and TRBJ2-3; possibly TRBD2 for D (6 bases). This CDR3 contains 17 residues. V shed 0 bases and J shed 2 bases, with 18 bases lying between them. The germline V gene encodes CDR1 DFQATT and CDR2 SNEGSKA (reference sequence). CDR3 in amino acids: CSARDLFSGPYTDTQYF. CDR3 coding DNA: TGCAGTGCTAGAGATCTCTTTAGCGGTCCTTACACAGATACGCAGTATTTT.

The V gene is TRBV7-2, the J gene TRBJ2-3; 9 bases align to TRBD1. Per germline, CDR1 SGHTA and CDR2 FQGNSA. The V and J ends lost 3 bases and 6 bases, in that order; junction bases with no gene match: 7. The CDR3 extends over 15 amino acids. The CDR3 loop is CASSLTGGVGDTQYF. The CDR3 coding sequence is TGTGCCAGCAGCTTGACAGGGGGAGTGGGCGATACGCAGTATTTT.

This sequence joins TRBV20-1 and TRBJ2-1, with 10 bases that match TRBD1. V trimming: 4 bases; J trimming: 9 bases; junction bases outside the gene matches: 6. This CDR3 contains 13 residues. Germline V CDR1 and CDR2: DFQATT, SNEGSKA (reference sequence). The CDR3 coding sequence is TGCAGTGCTATGAGACAGGGGGCGGGTGAGCAGTTCTTC. Translation: CSAMRQGAGEQFF.

This chain uses TRBV25-1 with TRBJ2-5; D remains unclear. CDR1 and CDR2 (germline): MGHDK, SYGVNS. The CDR3 consists of 14 residues. V shed 4 bases and J shed 1 base, with 10 bases lying between them. The CDR3 DNA sequence: TGTGCCAGCAGTGGATCCGGTATCCAAGAGACCCAGTACTTC. Protein product: CASSGSGIQETQYF.

This clonotype occurred a few times. Sequence at one end of the junction differs from germline and may be a read error. The chain combines TRBV6-5 with TRBJ2-2; D is unclear. This CDR3 spans 11 amino acids. Looked up from germline, CDR1 is MNHEY and CDR2 is SVGAGI. The CDR3, as DNA: TGCCCCTGTGAGCTCACCGGGGAGCTGTTTTTT. Translated: CPCELTGELFF.

The chain combines TRBV5-6 with TRBJ2-2, with 8 nucleotides matching TRBD2. CDR3 size: 19 residues. J was trimmed by 4 bases and V by 4 bases; bases with no gene match: 18. Germline V lookup: CDR1 SGHDT, CDR2 YYEEEE. The chain's CDR3 is CASSKPGGLARGSTGELFF. The CDR3, as DNA: TGTGCCAGCAGCAAACCAGGCGGACTAGCCCGAGGAAGCACCGGGGAGCTGTTTTTT. Full variable domain (rest looked up from reference TRBV5-6 and TRBJ2-2): DAGVTQSPTHLIKTRGQQVTLRCSPKSGHDTVSWYQQALGQGPQFIFQYYEEEERQRGNFPDRFSGHQFPNYSSELNVNALLLGDSALYLCASSKPGGLARGSTGELFFGEGSRLTVL.